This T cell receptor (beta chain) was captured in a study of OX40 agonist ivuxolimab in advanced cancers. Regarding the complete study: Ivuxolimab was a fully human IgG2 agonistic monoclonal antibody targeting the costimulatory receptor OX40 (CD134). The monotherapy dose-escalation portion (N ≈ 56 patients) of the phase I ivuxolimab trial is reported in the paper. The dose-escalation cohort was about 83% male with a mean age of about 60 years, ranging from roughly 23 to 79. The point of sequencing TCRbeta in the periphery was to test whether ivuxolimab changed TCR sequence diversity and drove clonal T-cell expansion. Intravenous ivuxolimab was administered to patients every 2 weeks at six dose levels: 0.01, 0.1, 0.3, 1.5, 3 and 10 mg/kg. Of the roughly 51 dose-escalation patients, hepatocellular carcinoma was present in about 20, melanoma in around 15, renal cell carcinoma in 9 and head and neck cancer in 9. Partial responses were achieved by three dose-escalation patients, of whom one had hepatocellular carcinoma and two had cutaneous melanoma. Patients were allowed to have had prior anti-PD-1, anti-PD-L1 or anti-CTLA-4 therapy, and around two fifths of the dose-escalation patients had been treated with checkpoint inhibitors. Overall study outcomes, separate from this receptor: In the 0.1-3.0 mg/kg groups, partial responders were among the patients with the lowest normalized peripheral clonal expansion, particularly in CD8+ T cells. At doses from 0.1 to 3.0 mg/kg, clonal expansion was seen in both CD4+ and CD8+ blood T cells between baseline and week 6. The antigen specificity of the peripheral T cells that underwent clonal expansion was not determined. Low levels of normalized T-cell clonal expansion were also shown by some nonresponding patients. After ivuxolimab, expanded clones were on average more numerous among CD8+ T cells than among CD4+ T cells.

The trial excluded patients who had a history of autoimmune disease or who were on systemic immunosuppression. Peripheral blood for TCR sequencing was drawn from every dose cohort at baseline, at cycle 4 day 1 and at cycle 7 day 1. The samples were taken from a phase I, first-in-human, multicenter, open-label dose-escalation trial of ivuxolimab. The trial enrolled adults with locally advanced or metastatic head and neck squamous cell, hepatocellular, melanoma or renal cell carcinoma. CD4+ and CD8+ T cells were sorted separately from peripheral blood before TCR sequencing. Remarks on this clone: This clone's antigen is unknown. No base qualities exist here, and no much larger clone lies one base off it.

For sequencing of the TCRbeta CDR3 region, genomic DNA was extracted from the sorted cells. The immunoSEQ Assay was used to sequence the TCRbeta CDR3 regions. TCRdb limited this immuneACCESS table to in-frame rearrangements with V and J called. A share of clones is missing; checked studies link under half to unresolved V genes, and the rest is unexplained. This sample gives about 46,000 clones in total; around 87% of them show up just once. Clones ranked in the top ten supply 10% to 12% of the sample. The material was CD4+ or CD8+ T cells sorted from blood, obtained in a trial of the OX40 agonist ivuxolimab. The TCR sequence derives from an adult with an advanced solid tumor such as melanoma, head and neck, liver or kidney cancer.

CDR3 loop: CASSQGGGLYNEQFF. The nucleotide sequence is TGCGCCAGCAGCCAAGGGGGGGGACTTTACAATGAGCAGTTCTTC. The sequence joins TRBV4-1 to TRBJ2-1; 7 middle bases align to TRBD2. V is pruned by 1 base and J by 4 bases, leaving 4 bases of the junction without a gene match. The CDR3 runs 15 amino acids, cysteine and phenylalanine included. Of the read, only the CDR3 DNA is kept; its 45 bases are in frame from base 1. The germline V gene gives CDR1 as MGHRA and CDR2 as YSYEKL.